This T cell receptor beta chain was obtained from a study of blood T cell repertoires in COVID-19. Study as a whole: COVID-19 samples, acute and convalescent, were from the United States, Italy and Spain. The analysed material was cDNA or gDNA that came from T cells, B-cell-depleted T cells, or PBMCs.

Data came from immunoSEQ multiplex PCR; TCRdb stores just in-frame clones and leaves some out. The sample has approximately 50,000 clones; 83% are singletons. Germline CDR1 reads DFQATT; CDR2 reads SNEGSKA (reference sequence). CDR3 length: 11 amino acids. V and J are TRBV20-1 and TRBJ1-1, with D possibly being TRBD1 (6 bases). The receptor was isolated from a human donor in a cohort sampled during active COVID-19. Specimen: peripheral blood. The CDR3 nucleotides are TGCAGCCCGCAGGGGTTCCCTGAAGCTTTCTTT. Protein product: CSPQGFPEAFF.